This T cell receptor (beta chain) emerged from a study of shared clonotypes between healthy human individuals. Study results and caveats: A generally larger estimated richness was seen in naive subsets than in memory subsets. For naive CD4 cells, 4.5% to 6.5% of clonotypes were shared across a handful of donors. The study sampled only blood, and tissue repertoires likely differ.

The protocol was immunoSEQ multiplex PCR, while the TCRdb copy is restricted to in-frame clones and leaves out a portion. The profile shows fewer than 700,000 clones, 95% of them singletons. Terminally differentiated effector memory CD45RA+ cells were excluded from the naive CD8 cells, which were CD45RO-negative and positively selected for CCR7. Adult Caucasians living in Nashville, Tennessee made up all of the donors. As concerns this clone: What it binds is not known.

This CDR3 contains 17 residues. Germline V gene lookup returns CDR1 SGHTA and CDR2 FQGNSA. V lost 2 bases, J lost 1 base, and 7 bases stayed unmatched. This TCR was sampled from a woman in her 30s in good health. The sample consisted of naive CD8+ T cells sorted from blood. This chain joins TRBV7-2 and TRBJ1-1, with TRBD1 matching over 10 bases. CDR3 sequence (DNA): TGTGCCAGCAGCTTATATGGGACAGGGGATGGGAACACTGAAGCTTTCTTT. The encoded protein is CASSLYGTGDGNTEAFF.